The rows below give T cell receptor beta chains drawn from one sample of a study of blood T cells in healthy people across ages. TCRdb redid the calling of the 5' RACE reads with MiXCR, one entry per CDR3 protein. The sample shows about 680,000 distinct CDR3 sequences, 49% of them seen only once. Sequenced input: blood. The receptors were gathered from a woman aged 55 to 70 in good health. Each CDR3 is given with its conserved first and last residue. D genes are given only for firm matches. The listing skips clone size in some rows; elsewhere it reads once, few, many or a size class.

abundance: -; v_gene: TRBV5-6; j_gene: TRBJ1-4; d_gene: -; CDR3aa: CASSPLASEKLFF; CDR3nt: TGTGCCAGCAGCCCCCTGGCAAGCGAAAAACTGTTTTTT
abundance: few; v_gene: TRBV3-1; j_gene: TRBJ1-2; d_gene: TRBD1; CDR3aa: CASSQDRQGASGYTF; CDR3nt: TGTGCCAGCAGCCAAGATAGGCAGGGGGCAAGTGGCTACACCTTC
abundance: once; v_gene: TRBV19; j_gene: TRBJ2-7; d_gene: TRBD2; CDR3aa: CASSSGGRYNEQYF; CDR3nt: TGTGCCAGTAGTTCTGGCGGGAGATACAATGAGCAGTACTTC
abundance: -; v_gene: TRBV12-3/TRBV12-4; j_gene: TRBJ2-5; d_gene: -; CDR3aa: CASQGESETQYF; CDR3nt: TGTGCCAGCCAAGGGGAATCAGAGACCCAGTACTTC
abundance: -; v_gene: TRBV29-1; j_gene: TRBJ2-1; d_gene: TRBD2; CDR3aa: CSVDGVGGGDLYNEQFF; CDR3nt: TGCAGCGTTGATGGTGTGGGGGGAGGGGACCTGTACAATGAGCAGTTCTTC
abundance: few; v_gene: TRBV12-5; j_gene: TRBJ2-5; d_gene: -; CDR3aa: CASGRSSGETQYF; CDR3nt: TGTGCTAGTGGCCGATCTTCTGGCGAGACCCAGTACTTC
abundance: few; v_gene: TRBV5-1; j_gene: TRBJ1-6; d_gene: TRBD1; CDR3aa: CASRASGTGFSPLHF; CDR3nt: TGCGCCAGCAGAGCCTCCGGGACAGGCTTTTCACCCCTCCACTTT
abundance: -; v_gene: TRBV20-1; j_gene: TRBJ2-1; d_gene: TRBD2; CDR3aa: CSADGGGRSYNEQFF; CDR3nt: TGCAGTGCTGATGGGGGCGGGAGGTCCTACAATGAGCAGTTCTTC
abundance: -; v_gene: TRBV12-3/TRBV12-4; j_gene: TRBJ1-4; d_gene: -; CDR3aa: CTSSLGEKLFF; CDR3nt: TGTACCAGCAGTTTAGGAGAAAAACTGTTTTTT
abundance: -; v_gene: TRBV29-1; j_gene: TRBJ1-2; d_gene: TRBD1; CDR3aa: CSVERVQGIRGYTF; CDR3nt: TGCAGCGTTGAACGGGTACAGGGGATCAGGGGCTACACCTTC